This entry describes one TCR beta chain. The data were obtained in a study of blood T cell repertoires in COVID-19. Turning to the study itself: COVID-19 samples from acute and convalescent phases originated in the United States, Italy and Spain. Sources were T cells, B-cell-depleted T cells, or PBMCs; the material itself was cDNA or gDNA.

Authors' processing steps: Estimated nucleated cell counts came from reference gene primer amplification. Sequenced by immunoSEQ multiplex PCR; TCRdb stores in-frame clones only, minus some. That table gives V, J and clone size, and the DNA gave D and trimming. The sample records some 390,000 clones, around nine tenths being singletons. V was pared by 5 bases and J by 1 base, with 5 bases of the junction left unmatched. The CDR3 has 15 residues. Germline V gene data show CDR1 as MDHEN and CDR2 as SYDVKM. Material for sequencing was peripheral blood. The chain uses TRBV28 and TRBJ2-1; TRBD2 matches at 7 bases. This TCR derives from a human donor in a cohort sampled during active COVID-19. This CDR3 is CASSPSGISYNEQFF. The CDR3 DNA reads TGTGCCAGCAGTCCGAGCGGGATTTCCTACAATGAGCAGTTCTTC.